Listed below are T cell receptor beta chains from one sample, sequenced in a study of cytomegalovirus exposure and HLA in healthy donors. The protocol was immunoSEQ multiplex PCR, while the TCRdb copy is restricted to in-frame clones and leaves out a portion. The sample shows more than 150,000 clones, around 80% of them seen only once. Material for sequencing was PBMCs. The receptor set was obtained from a man between 18 and 35 years old in good health and CMV-seronegative. The conserved cysteine and the conserved F or W are not part of the CDR3 here.

V gene	J gene	CDR3 protein
TRBV5-6	TRBJ2-7	ASCSQDYEQY
TRBV13	TRBJ1-1	ASSSQGGGTEAF
TRBV11-3	TRBJ2-1	ASSPGSDRGRYNEQF
TRBV4-2	TRBJ2-7	ASSHRSGTGGYEQY
TRBV5-6	TRBJ2-1	ASSFQTVRGNNEQF
TRBV10-3	TRBJ2-5	AISEPREFEETQY
TRBV30	TRBJ1-2	AWTPGGTGDGYT
TRBV18	TRBJ2-3	ASSRDRSTDTQY
TRBV29-1	TRBJ1-2	SAYQQGYYGYT
TRBV1	TRBJ1-3	TSSRTGQLEVINTIY
TRBV9	TRBJ1-1	ASSAPPSGAGLNTEAF
TRBV30	TRBJ2-1	AWSSAGREQF
TRBV11-2	TRBJ2-1	ASSYSNNEQF
TRBV19	TRBJ2-3	ASRLAFADTQY
TRBV7-9	TRBJ1-1	ASRTTGVDTEAF
TRBV7-6	TRBJ2-1	ASSPSAYTSYNEQF
TRBV15	TRBJ1-4	ATSTRGEEKLF
TRBV19	TRBJ1-3	ASTLGGSSGNTIY
TRBV7-6	TRBJ2-1	ASSLSEAYNEQF
TRBV4-1	TRBJ2-5	ASSRGTSGRIEETQY
TRBV2	TRBJ2-3	ASQEEGFTDTQY
TRBV30	TRBJ2-7	AWSVQGVDVGQY
TRBV2	NA	ASSELPGLEGDEQY
TRBV7-9	TRBJ2-1	ASSLELISYNEQF
TRBV7-6	TRBJ1-1	ASSPLGTEAF
TRBV7-2	TRBJ2-5	ASSLSRYQETQY
TRBV5-1	TRBJ2-5	ASSLAIRGETQY
TRBV4-1	TRBJ2-7	ASSQVLAGGSYEQY
TRBV10-3	TRBJ2-7	AIKAGNDYEQY
TRBV11-3	TRBJ1-1	ASSPGTDLGAF
TRBV19	TRBJ1-5	ASSKGQVHQPQH
TRBV18	TRBJ1-2	ASSQDKKYGYT
TRBV4-1	TRBJ2-7	ASSQDSVTYEQY
TRBV2	TRBJ2-7	AISGTGDYEQY
TRBV18	TRBJ2-7	ASSRDRGPNEQY
TRBV13	TRBJ1-2	ASSFDRGLAYGYT
TRBV18	TRBJ2-5	ASSGGLVQETQY
TRBV2	TRBJ2-3	ASSPILRKPRGYADTQY
TRBV11-2	TRBJ2-7	ASSLGLAGAYEQY
TRBV5-6	TRBJ1-5	ASSGWGERVNQPQH
TRBV11-1	TRBJ2-3	ASSLSGPGEDTQY
TRBV28	TRBJ2-5	ASSLTALKNSETQY
TRBV4-3	TRBJ2-3	ASSQVLGQGKY
TRBV19	TRBJ2-1	ASSIGQDYNEQF
TRBV15	TRBJ1-1	ATSRETGTEAF
TRBV7-2	TRBJ1-1	ASSLARTGVNTEAF
TRBV7-9	TRBJ2-5	ASSHGETQY
TRBV2	TRBJ2-6	ARGGISGANVLT
TRBV9	TRBJ2-5	ASTEAGGAWETQY
TRBV15	NA	ATSRVASGGPGPYYEQY
TRBV7-8	TRBJ1-2	ASSLAVGQHNYGYT
TRBV7-8	TRBJ1-2	ASSLSLAYGYT
TRBV28	TRBJ2-7	ASSLLGGPYEQY
TRBV5-1	TRBJ1-2	ASSLGEGYGYT
TRBV5-4	TRBJ1-2	ASSSYRGLYGYT
TRBV12-5	TRBJ1-1	ASGSPLWQGSTEAF
TRBV6-1	TRBJ2-1	ASSRDRFYNEQF
TRBV2	TRBJ2-3	ASPAIASGSGADTQY
TRBV27	TRBJ1-2	ASSRINRPYGYT